This T cell receptor (beta chain) appears in the sequencing data of a study of PD-L1 blockade in urothelial cancer. Study-level background: Patients' atezolizumab regimen, 1,200 mg intravenously every 3 weeks, began around 2014. Study patients had been treated with 0 to 3 previous chemotherapy regimens.

Using immunoSEQ multiplex PCR, the repertoire was profiled, and TCRdb retains in-frame clones only, with some absent. Of around 21,000 clones in the sample, over 75% were seen once. As for time point: peripheral blood 6 weeks after treatment start. The sample here was PBMCs, taken around atezolizumab (anti-PD-L1) treatment. The sequence came from a man aged 50 to 59 with urothelial cancer.

CDR3 in amino acids: CASSLQPQGGTEAFF. The CDR3 DNA reads as TGCGCCAGCAGCTTACAGCCACAGGGGGGCACTGAAGCTTTCTTT. The chain couples TRBV5-1 to TRBJ1-1, with TRBD1 matching 8 bases. The J segment lost 4 bases and the V segment lost 2 bases, leaving 7 bases of the junction unmatched. CDR3 length equals 15 residues. Germline CDR1 SGHRS, CDR2 YFSETQ. Full variable domain (remainder filled in from reference TRBV5-1 and TRBJ1-1): KAGVTQTPRYLIKTRGQQVTLSCSPISGHRSVSWYQQTPGQGLQFLFEYFSETQRNKGNFPGRFSGRQFSNSRSEMNVSTLELGDSALYLCASSLQPQGGTEAFFGQGTRLTVV.